These 18 T cell receptor beta chains came from one sample sequenced in a study of shared clonotypes between healthy human individuals. The assay was immunoSEQ multiplex PCR, and TCRdb's table has in-frame clones only and misses some. The table includes some 2,000,000 clones, 85% to 95% detected once. Sequenced material: naive CD4+ T cells sorted from blood. Described subset: CD45RA+ positively selected. Source of these receptors: a man younger than 35 in good health.

The CDR3 protein is CARSRCDGYYEQYF. CDR3 nucleotide sequence: TGTGCCAGAAGCCGATGTGATGGGTATTACGAGCAGTACTTC. The V and J genes are TRBV5-3 and TRBJ2-7; D is undetermined. TRBV5-3 counts as an open reading frame of uncertain function. V lost 4 bases, J lost 4 bases, and 15 bases lay in between. The CDR3 length is 14 residues.

CDR3: CASGTSVVYEQYF. The CDR3 DNA reads TGTGCCAGCGGAACTAGCGTCGTCTACGAGCAGTACTTC. The J gene is TRBJ2-7, the V gene TRBV7-8; TRBD2 aligns across 7 bases. Germline V gene data show CDR1 as SGHVS and CDR2 as FQNEAQ. The trim removed 8 bases at V and 3 bases at J, leaving 7 bases unmatched. This CDR3 region has 13 residues.

With regard to this clone: Distinct nucleotide sequences in the sample also encode this CDR3. The V call is TRBV5-1, the J call TRBJ2-7; D unclear. The germline V gene encodes CDR1 SGHRS and CDR2 YFSETQ. V lost 5 bases and J 0 bases, leaving 9 bases between the germline ends. The length of the CDR3 is 13 residues. The CDR3 spells CASSYLSSYEQYF. The CDR3 DNA follows: TGCGCCAGCAGTTACCTCAGCTCCTACGAGCAGTACTTC.

The J gene is TRBJ1-5, the V gene TRBV28; D remains unclear. Germline CDR1 MDHEN, CDR2 SYDVKM. V was trimmed by 3 bases and J by 9 bases, leaving 12 bases between them. The CDR3 has 13 amino acids. In DNA form, the CDR3 reads TGTGCCAGCAGTTTCCAGGATGGAAGGCCCCAGCATTTT. Translating it yields CASSFQDGRPQHF.

The V call is TRBV19, the J call TRBJ1-1; maybe TRBD1 (5 bases). This CDR3 region has 13 residues. With 3 bases removed from V and 4 bases from J, the gap between germline ends came to 9 bases. CDR1 is LNHDA and CDR2 is SQIVND in the germline V gene (reference sequence). The CDR3 loop is CASSMKGTTEAFF. CDR3 nucleotides: TGTGCCAGTAGTATGAAAGGGACCACTGAAGCTTTCTTT.

V gene TRBV5-6 combines with J gene TRBJ1-6, with 7 nucleotides matching TRBD1. The germline V gene encodes CDR1 SGHDT and CDR2 YYEEEE. Unmatched junction bases numbered 5, after V lost 6 bases and J lost 5 bases. This CDR3 has 14 amino acids. The CDR3 reads CASKAGTDNSPLHF. The CDR3 coding sequence is TGTGCCAGCAAGGCCGGGACAGATAATTCACCCCTCCACTTT.

This CDR3 reads CASSQGRGQETQYF. CDR3 DNA sequence: TGTGCCAGCAGCCAAGGGAGGGGTCAAGAGACCCAGTACTTC. The gene calls are TRBV4-2 and TRBJ2-5, with D tentatively TRBD2 (6 bases). V dropped 1 base and J dropped 2 bases, with 8 bases sitting between them. Germline CDR1 LGHNA, CDR2 YNFKEQ. The CDR3 loop spans 14 amino acids.

The chain recombines TRBV18 with TRBJ1-2, with D uncertain. Germline loops: CDR1 KGHSH, CDR2 LQKENI. V was clipped by 2 bases and J by 13 bases, with 17 bases between them. The CDR3 runs to 13 residues. For the CDR3, the DNA is TGTGCCAGCTCACCATCCCTCGGACCGCCCAGCACCTTC. Protein sequence: CASSPSLGPPSTF.

The chain carries TRBV21-1 and TRBJ1-6. TRBV21-1 is termed a pseudogene. The CDR3 loop spans 11 amino acids. CDR3 sequence (DNA): TGTGCCAGCGGTAGGACTTCACCCCTCCACTTT. Translating it yields CASGRTSPLHF.

The V gene is TRBV19, the J gene TRBJ1-1; D uncertain. Trimming shortened V by 1 base and J by 2 bases, and 8 bases separated the two germline ends. Looked up from germline, CDR1 is LNHDA and CDR2 is SQIVND (reference sequence). The CDR3 covers 14 residues. The CDR3 bases are TGTGCCAGTAGTATAGTAAGAGAAAACACTGAAGCTTTCTTT. Translated: CASSIVRENTEAFF. The entire variable domain, with the rest obtained from reference TRBV19 and TRBJ1-1, is as follows: DGGITQSPKYLFRKEGQNVTLSCEQNLNHDAMYWYRQDPGQGLRLIYYSQIVNDFQKGDIAEGYSVSREKKESFPLTVTSAQKNPTAFYLCASSIVRENTEAFFGQGTRLTVV.

J is TRBJ1-2 and V is TRBV28; 7 bases map to TRBD1. V shed 4 bases and J 4 bases; nucleotides not matched to a gene: 3. There are 13 residues in the CDR3. Looked up from germline, CDR1 is MDHEN and CDR2 is SYDVKM. The CDR3: CASSSDRLYGYTF. CDR3 DNA sequence: TGTGCCAGCAGTTCGGACAGGCTCTATGGCTACACCTTC.

This chain connects TRBV6-1 to TRBJ1-5; D may be TRBD1 (5 bases). This CDR3 spans 17 amino acids. Per the germline V gene, CDR1 is MNHNS and CDR2 is SASEGT. V was pared by 4 bases and J by 3 bases, with 19 bases between. The CDR3 protein is CASSGQGAMRHNQPQHF. CDR3 coding DNA: TGTGCCAGCAGTGGGCAGGGAGCAATGAGGCACAATCAGCCCCAGCATTTT.

This CDR3 reads CASFLGGKLFF. The CDR3 DNA sequence: TGTGCCAGCTTTTTGGGGGGAAAACTGTTTTTT. V gene TRBV6-1 combines with J gene TRBJ1-4; a possible D gene is TRBD1 (5 bases). V lost 8 bases to trimming and J lost 10 bases, with 11 bases between them. The CDR3 is 11 amino acids. CDR1 MNHNS and CDR2 SASEGT come from the germline V gene.

The chain carries TRBV30 and TRBJ2-7; D gene unclear. In germline, CDR1 is GTSNPN, CDR2 SVGIG (reference sequence). The CDR3 runs 11 residues. V lost 1 base and J 6 bases, leaving 7 bases between the germline ends. The CDR3 protein is CAWSATGEQYF. The CDR3 coding sequence is TGTGCCTGGAGTGCGACGGGCGAGCAGTACTTC.

CDR3 nucleotides: TGCAGCGTTCGTCAGGTTACCGAAGCTTTCTTT. It is translated as CSVRQVTEAFF. The chain carries TRBV29-1 and TRBJ1-1; D gene uncertain. V was clipped by 5 bases and J by 8 bases, with 12 bases between them. CDR1 is SQVTM and CDR2 is ANQGSEA in the germline V gene. The CDR3 has 11 residues.

This clone was counted between two and nine times. This chain joins TRBV6-1 and TRBJ1-5; 9 nucleotides agree with TRBD1. The CDR3 extends over 12 amino acids. V shed 10 bases and J 5 bases; nucleotides not matched to a gene: 3. Germline V gene data show CDR1 as MNHNS and CDR2 as SASEGT. The CDR3 spells CAIRTGDQPQHF. Here the CDR3 DNA reads TGTGCCATCAGGACAGGGGATCAGCCCCAGCATTTT.

The chain couples TRBV4-3 to TRBJ2-1, with 9 positions matching TRBD2. Germline values: CDR1 LGHNA, CDR2 YSLEER. This CDR3 comprises 14 residues. J was trimmed by 7 bases and V by 4 bases; bases with no gene match: 5. The CDR3 is CASSPSSGKNEQFF. DNA of the CDR3: TGCGCCAGCAGCCCCTCTAGCGGGAAGAATGAGCAGTTCTTC.

The chain has TRBV12-5 and TRBJ2-1; tentative D call: TRBD1 (6 bases). This CDR3 is 17 amino acids long. The V end was cut by 4 bases, the J end by 1 base, with 17 bases between. Germline CDR1 and CDR2: LGHNT and FRNRAP. CDR3 protein: CASGWSSGTPSYNEQFF. The CDR3 bases are TGTGCTAGTGGTTGGAGTTCCGGGACACCATCCTACAATGAGCAGTTCTTC.